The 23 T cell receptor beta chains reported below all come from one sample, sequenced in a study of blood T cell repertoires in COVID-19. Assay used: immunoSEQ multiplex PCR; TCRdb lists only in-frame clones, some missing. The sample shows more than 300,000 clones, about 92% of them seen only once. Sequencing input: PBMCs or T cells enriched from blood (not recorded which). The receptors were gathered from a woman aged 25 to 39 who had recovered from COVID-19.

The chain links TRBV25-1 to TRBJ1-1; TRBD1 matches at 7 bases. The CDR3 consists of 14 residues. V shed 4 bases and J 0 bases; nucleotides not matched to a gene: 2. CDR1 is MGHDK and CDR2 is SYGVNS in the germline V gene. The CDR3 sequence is CASSGTGLNTEAFF. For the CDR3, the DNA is TGTGCCAGCAGTGGGACAGGATTGAACACTGAAGCTTTCTTT.

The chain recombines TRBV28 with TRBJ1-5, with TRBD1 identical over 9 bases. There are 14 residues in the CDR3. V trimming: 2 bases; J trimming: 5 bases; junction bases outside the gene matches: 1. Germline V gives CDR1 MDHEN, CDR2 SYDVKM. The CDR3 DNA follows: TGTGCCAGCAGTTTAGACAGGGGGGATCAGCCCCAGCATTTT. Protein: CASSLDRGDQPQHF.

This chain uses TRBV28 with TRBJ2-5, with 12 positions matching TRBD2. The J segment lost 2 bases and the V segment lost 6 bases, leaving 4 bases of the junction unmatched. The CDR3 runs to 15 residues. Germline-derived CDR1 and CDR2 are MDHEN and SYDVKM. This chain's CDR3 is CASSIGLAGQETQYF. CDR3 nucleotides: TGTGCCAGCAGCATAGGACTAGCGGGACAAGAGACCCAGTACTTC.

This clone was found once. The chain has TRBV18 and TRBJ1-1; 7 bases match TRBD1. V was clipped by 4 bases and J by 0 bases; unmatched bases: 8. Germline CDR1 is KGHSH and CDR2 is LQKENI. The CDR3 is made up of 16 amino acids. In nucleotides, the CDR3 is TGTGCCAGCTCACTCACGACAGGGTACATGAACACTGAAGCTTTCTTT. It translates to CASSLTTGYMNTEAFF.

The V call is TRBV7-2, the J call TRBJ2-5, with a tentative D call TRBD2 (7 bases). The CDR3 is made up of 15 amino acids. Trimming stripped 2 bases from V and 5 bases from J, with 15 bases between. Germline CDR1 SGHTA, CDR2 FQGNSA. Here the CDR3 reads CASSLRSGGQETQYF. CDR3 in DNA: TGTGCCAGCAGCTTACGTTCCGGGGGGCAGGAGACCCAGTACTTC.

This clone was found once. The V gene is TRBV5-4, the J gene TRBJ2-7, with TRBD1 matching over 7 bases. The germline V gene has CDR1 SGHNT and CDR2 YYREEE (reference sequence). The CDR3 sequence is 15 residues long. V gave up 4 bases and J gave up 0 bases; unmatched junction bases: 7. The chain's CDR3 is CASSIGQALSYEQYF. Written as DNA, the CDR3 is TGTGCCAGCAGCATTGGACAGGCCCTCTCCTACGAGCAGTACTTC.

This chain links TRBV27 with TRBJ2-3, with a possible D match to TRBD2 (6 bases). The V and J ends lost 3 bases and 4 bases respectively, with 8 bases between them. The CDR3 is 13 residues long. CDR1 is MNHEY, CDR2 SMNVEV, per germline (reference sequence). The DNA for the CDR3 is TGTGCCAGCAGTTTCGGGGGAGCAGATACGCAGTATTTT. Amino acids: CASSFGGADTQYF.

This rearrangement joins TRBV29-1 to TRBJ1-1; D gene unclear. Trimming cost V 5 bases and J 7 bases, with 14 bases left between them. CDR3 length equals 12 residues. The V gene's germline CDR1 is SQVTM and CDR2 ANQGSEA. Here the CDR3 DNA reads TGCAGCGTTATGAGTGCCGCGTTTGAAGCTTTCTTT. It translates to CSVMSAAFEAFF.

CDR3 bases: TGTGCCAGCAGTTTAGGTACTACCGGGGAGCTGTTTTTT. Amino acid sequence: CASSLGTTGELFF. The chain has TRBV28 and TRBJ2-2; D gene unclear. The CDR3 is 13 amino acids. V was trimmed by 2 bases and J by 5 bases, leaving 6 bases between them. Germline V lookup: CDR1 MDHEN, CDR2 SYDVKM.

DNA of the CDR3: TGTGCCAGCAGCGTAGTGGGGAGAGATACGCAGTATTTT. This encodes CASSVVGRDTQYF. The chain recombines TRBV9 with TRBJ2-3, with TRBD2 as a possible D gene (5 bases). CDR1 is SGDLS, CDR2 YYNGEE, per germline. Trimming stripped 0 bases from V and 5 bases from J, with 7 bases between. The CDR3 spans 13 residues. Full variable domain (missing parts from reference TRBV9 and TRBJ2-3): DSGVTQTPKHLITATGQRVTLRCSPRSGDLSVYWYQQSLDQGLQFLIQYYNGEERAKGNILERFSAQQFPDLHSELNLSSLELGDSALYFCASSVVGRDTQYFGPGTRLTVL.

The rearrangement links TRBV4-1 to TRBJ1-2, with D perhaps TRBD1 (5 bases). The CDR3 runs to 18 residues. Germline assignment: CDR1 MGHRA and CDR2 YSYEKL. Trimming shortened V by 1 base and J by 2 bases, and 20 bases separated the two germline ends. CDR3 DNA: TGCGCCAGCAGCCAAGTTCCCTCCGGCGGAGGGGCCAACTATGGCTACACCTTC. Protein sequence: CASSQVPSGGGANYGYTF.

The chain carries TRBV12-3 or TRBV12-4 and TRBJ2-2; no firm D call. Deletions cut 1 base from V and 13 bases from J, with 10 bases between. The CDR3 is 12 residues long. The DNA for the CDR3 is TGTGCCAGCAGTTTAGGAGGTGCCGGGCTGTTTTTT. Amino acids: CASSLGGAGLFF.

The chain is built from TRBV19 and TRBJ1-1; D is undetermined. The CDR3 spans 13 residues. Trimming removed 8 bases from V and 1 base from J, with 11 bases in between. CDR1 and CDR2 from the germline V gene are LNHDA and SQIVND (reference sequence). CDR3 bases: TGTGCCAGTCGATTACAGCCGAACACTGAAGCTTTCTTT. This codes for CASRLQPNTEAFF.

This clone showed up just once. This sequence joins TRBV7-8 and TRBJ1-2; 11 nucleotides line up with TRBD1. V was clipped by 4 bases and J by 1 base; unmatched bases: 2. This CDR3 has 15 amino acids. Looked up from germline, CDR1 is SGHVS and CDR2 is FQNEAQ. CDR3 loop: CASSSGTGGNYGYTF. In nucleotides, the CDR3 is TGTGCCAGCAGCTCCGGGACAGGGGGTAACTATGGCTACACCTTC.

The DNA for the CDR3 is TGTGCCACCAGTGAGACTAGCGGGGGGGCCGGGGAGTTGAGGGATACGCAGTATTTT. It specifies CATSETSGGAGELRDTQYF. V gene TRBV24-1 combines with J gene TRBJ2-3; 14 positions match TRBD2. This CDR3 spans 19 amino acids. Germline V gene lookup returns CDR1 KGHDR and CDR2 SFDVKD. V shed 4 bases, J shed 6 bases, and the junction held 14 bases outside the gene matches.

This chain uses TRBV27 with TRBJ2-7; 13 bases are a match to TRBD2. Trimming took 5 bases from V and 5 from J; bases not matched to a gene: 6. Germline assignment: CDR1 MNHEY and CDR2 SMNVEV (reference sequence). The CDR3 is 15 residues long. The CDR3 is CASSTSGGAFDEQYF. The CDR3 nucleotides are TGTGCCAGCAGTACTAGCGGGGGGGCATTCGACGAGCAGTACTTC.

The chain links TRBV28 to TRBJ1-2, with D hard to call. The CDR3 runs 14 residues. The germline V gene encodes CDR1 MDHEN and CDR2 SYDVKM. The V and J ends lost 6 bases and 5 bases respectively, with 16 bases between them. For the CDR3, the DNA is TGTGCCAGCAGATCCTTCAGTGCGGGGTATGGCTACACCTTC. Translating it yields CASRSFSAGYGYTF.

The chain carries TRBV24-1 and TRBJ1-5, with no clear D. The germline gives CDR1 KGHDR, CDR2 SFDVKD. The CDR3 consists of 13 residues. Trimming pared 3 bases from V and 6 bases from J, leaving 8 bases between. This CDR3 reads CATSDRGGQPQHF. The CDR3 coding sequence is TGTGCCACCAGTGATCGCGGAGGTCAGCCCCAGCATTTT.

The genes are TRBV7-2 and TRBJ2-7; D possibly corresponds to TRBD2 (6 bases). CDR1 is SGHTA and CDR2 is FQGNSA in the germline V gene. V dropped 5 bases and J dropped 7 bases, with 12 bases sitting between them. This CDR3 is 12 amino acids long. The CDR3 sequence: CASSRRDGEQYF. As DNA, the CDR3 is TGTGCCAGCAGCCGGAGGGACGGGGAGCAGTACTTC. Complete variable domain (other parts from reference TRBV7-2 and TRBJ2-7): GAGVSQSPSNKVTEKGKDVELRCDPISGHTALYWYRQSLGQGLEFLIYFQGNSAPDKSGLPSDRFSAERTGGSVSTLTIQRTQQEDSAVYLCASSRRDGEQYFGPGTRLTVT.

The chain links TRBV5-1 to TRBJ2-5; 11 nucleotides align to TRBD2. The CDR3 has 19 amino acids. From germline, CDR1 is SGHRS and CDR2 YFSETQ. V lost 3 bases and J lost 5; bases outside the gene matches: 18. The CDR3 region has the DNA TGCGCCAGCAGCTCCCGCCTTAGCGGGAGGGCCTTGTCTAAGGAGACCCAGTACTTC. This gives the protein CASSSRLSGRALSKETQYF.

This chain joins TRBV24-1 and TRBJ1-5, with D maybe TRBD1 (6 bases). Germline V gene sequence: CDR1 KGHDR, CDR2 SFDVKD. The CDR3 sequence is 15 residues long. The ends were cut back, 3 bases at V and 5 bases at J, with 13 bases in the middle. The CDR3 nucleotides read TGTGCCACCAGTGATACGGGGGGGCGTCATCAGCCCCAGCATTTT. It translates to CATSDTGGRHQPQHF.

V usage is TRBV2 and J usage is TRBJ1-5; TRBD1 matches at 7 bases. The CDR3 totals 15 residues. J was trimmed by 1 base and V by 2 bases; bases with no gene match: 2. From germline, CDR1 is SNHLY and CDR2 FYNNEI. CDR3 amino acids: CASSELGQSNQPQHF. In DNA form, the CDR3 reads TGTGCCAGCAGTGAATTGGGACAGAGCAATCAGCCCCAGCATTTT.

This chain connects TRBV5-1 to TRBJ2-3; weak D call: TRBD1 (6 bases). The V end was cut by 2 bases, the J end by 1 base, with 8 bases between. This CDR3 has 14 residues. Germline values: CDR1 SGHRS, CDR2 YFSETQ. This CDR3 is CASSFRQGTDTQYF. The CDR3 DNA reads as TGCGCCAGCAGCTTTCGACAGGGCACAGATACGCAGTATTTT.